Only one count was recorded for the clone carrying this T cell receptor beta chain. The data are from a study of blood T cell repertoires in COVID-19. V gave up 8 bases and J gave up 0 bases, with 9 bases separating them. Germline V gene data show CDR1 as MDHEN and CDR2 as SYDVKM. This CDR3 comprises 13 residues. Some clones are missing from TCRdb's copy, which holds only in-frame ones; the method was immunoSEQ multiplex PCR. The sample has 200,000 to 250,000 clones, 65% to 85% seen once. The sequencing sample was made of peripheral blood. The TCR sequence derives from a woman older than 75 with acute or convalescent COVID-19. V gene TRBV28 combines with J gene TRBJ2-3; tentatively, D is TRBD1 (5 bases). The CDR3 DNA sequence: TGTGCCAGCGGGGCGGCTAGCACAGATACGCAGTATTTT. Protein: CASGAASTDTQYF.